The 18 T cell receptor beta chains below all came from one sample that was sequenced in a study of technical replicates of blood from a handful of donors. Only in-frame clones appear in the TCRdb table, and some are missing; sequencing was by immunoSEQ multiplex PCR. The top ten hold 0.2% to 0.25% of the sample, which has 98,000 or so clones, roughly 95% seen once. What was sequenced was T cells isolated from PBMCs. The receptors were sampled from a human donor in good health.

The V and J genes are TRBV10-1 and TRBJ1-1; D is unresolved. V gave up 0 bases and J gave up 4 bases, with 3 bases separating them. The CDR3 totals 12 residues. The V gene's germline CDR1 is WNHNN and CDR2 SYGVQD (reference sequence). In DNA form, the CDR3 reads TGCGCCAGCAGTGAGTCGAGCACTGAAGCTTTCTTT. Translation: CASSESSTEAFF.

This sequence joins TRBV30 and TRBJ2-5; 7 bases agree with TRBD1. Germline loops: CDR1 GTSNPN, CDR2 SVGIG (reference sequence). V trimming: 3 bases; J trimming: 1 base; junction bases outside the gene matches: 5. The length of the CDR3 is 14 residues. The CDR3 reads CAWREDRVQETQYF. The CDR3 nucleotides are TGTGCCTGGAGAGAAGACAGGGTCCAAGAGACCCAGTACTTC.

CDR3 sequence: CASSPSGGIVPGYTYEQYF. The CDR3 DNA follows: TGTGCCAGCAGTCCATCGGGGGGAATAGTACCAGGATATACCTACGAGCAGTACTTC. The chain employs TRBV28 and TRBJ2-7, with 7 bases identical to TRBD2. V lost 5 bases, J lost 2 bases, and 21 bases stayed unmatched. CDR1 is MDHEN, CDR2 SYDVKM, per germline. This CDR3 comprises 19 residues.

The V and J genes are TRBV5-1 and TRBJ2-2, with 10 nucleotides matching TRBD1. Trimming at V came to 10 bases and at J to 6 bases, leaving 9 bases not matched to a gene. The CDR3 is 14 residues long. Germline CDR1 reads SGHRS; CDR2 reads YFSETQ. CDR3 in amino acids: CAGGTGDVSGELFF. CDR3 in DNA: TGCGCCGGAGGGACAGGGGACGTATCCGGGGAGCTGTTTTTT.

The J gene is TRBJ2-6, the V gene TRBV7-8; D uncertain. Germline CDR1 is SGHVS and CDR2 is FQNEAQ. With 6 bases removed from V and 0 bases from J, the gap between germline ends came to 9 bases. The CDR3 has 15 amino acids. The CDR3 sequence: CASRGSHSGANVLTF. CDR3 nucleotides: TGTGCCAGCAGGGGCTCCCACTCTGGGGCCAACGTCCTGACTTTC.

CDR3: CASSQWGGLRADNEQFF. Here the CDR3 DNA reads TGTGCCAGCAGCCAGTGGGGGGGTTTACGGGCGGACAATGAGCAGTTCTTC. The gene calls are TRBV27 and TRBJ2-1; TRBD2 matches at 7 bases. From germline, CDR1 is MNHEY and CDR2 SMNVEV (reference sequence). This CDR3 spans 17 amino acids. The J segment lost 5 bases and the V segment lost 6 bases, leaving 16 bases of the junction unmatched.

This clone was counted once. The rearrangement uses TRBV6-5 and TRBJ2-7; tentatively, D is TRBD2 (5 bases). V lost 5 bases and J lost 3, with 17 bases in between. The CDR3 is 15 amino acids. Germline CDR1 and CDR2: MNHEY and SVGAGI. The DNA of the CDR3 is TGTGCCAGCAGTCTCCGTGAGGGAGATGTCTACGAGCAGTACTTC. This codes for CASSLREGDVYEQYF.

In nucleotides, the CDR3 is TGTGCCAGCAGCGCAAGTATGGGGAGTACAGATACGCAGTATTTT. The encoded protein is CASSASMGSTDTQYF. The V and J genes are TRBV9 and TRBJ2-3, with D perhaps TRBD2 (5 bases). The germline gives CDR1 SGDLS, CDR2 YYNGEE. Trimming cost V 3 bases and J 3 bases, with 14 bases left between them. The CDR3 spans 15 residues.

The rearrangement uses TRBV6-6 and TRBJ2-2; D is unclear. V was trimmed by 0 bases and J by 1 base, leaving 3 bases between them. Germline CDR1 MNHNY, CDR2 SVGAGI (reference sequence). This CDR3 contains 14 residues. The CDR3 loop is CASSYSRNTGELFF. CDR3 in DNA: TGTGCCAGCAGTTACTCTCGGAACACCGGGGAGCTGTTTTTT.

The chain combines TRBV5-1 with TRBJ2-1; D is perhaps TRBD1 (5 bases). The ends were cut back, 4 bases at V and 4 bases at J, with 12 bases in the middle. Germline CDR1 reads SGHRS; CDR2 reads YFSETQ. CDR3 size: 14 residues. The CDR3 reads CASSGTTVYNEQFF. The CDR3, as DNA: TGCGCCAGCAGCGGAACGACAGTTTACAATGAGCAGTTCTTC.

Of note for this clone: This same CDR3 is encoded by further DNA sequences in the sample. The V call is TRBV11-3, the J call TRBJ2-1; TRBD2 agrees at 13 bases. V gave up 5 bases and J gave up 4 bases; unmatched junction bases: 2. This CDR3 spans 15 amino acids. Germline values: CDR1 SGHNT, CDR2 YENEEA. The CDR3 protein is CASSPTSGGYNEQFF. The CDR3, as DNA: TGTGCCAGCAGCCCGACTAGCGGGGGGTACAATGAGCAGTTCTTC.

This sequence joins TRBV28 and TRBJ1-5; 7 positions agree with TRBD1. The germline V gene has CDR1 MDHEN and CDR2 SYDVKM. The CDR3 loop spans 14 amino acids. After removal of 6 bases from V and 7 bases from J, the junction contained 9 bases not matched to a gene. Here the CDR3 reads CASRPGQPGQPQHF. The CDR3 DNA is TGTGCCAGCAGACCGGGACAGCCGGGCCAGCCCCAGCATTTT. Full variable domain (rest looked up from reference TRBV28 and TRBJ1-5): DVKVTQSSRYLVKRTGEKVFLECVQDMDHENMFWYRQDPGLGLRLIYFSYDVKMKEKGDIPEGYSVSREKKERFSLILESASTNQTSMYLCASRPGQPGQPQHFGDGTRLSIL.

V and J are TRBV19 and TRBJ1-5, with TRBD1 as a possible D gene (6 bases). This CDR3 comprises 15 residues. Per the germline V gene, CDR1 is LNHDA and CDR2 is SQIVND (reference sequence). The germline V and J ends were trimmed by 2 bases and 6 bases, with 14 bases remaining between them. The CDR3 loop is CASSIKGVGSQPQHF. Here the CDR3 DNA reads TGTGCCAGTAGTATAAAGGGGGTGGGTAGTCAGCCCCAGCATTTT.

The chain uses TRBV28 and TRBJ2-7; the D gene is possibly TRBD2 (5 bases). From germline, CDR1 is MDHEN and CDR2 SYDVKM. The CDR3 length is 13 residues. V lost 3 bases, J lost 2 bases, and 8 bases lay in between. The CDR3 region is CASSFVGAYEQYF. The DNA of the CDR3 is TGTGCCAGCAGTTTTGTCGGGGCCTACGAGCAGTACTTC. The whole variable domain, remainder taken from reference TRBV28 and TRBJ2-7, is DVKVTQSSRYLVKRTGEKVFLECVQDMDHENMFWYRQDPGLGLRLIYFSYDVKMKEKGDIPEGYSVSREKKERFSLILESASTNQTSMYLCASSFVGAYEQYFGPGTRLTVT.

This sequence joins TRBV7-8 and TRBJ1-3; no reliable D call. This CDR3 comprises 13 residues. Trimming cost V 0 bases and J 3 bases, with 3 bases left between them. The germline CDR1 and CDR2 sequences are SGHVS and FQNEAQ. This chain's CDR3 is CASSLASGNTIYF. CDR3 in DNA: TGTGCCAGCAGCTTAGCCAGTGGAAACACCATATATTTT. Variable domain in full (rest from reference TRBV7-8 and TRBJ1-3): GAGVSQSPRYKVAKRGQDVALRCDPISGHVSLFWYQQALGQGPEFLTYFQNEAQLDKSGLPSDRFFAERPEGSVSTLKIQRTQQEDSAVYLCASSLASGNTIYFGEGSWLTVV.

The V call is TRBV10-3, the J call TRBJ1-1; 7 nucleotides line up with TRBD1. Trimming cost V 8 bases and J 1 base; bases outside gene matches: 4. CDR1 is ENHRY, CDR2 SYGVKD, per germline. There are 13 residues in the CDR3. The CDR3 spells CAILDRKNTEAFF. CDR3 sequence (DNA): TGTGCCATCTTGGACAGGAAGAACACTGAAGCTTTCTTT.

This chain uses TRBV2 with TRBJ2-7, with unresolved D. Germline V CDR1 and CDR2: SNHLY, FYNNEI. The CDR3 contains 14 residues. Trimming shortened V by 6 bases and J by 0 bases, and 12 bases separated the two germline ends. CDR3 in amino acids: CASRAHKSSYEQYF. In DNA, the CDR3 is TGTGCCAGCAGGGCACATAAAAGCTCCTACGAGCAGTACTTC.

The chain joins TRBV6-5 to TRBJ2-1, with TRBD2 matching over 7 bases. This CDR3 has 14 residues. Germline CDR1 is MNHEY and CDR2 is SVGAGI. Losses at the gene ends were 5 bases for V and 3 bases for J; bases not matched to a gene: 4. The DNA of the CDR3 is TGTGCCAGCAGTAGGACTAGAATCTACAATGAGCAGTTCTTC. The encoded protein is CASSRTRIYNEQFF.